Given below is one TCR beta chain in context. Its recognized antigen is unknown. Base qualities are not at hand, and no much larger clone is one base apart. The germline V gene sets CDR1 to SGDLS and CDR2 to YYNGEE. V is pruned by 0 bases and J by 7 bases, leaving 4 bases of the junction without a gene match. The CDR3, from cysteine to phenylalanine, totals 16 residues. Solely the CDR3 DNA is kept, with 48 bases framed from the first base. The intended sense of this specimen's time point label: about 28 days (+/-7) after the second vaccine dose. The label giving this sample's treatment or condition can be read as: meningococcal conjugate vaccine given as trial control. The vaccinee samples were drawn from two UK trials, COV001 and COV002, one of which was a single-blind randomized controlled phase 2/3 trial testing AZD1222 (ChAdOx1 nCoV-19) in healthy adults. For TCRbeta chain sequencing, PBMC samples from trial participants were taken at day 0 and at day 28 after the second dose.

The source of the sample is a study of T cell responses to AZD1222 COVID-19 vaccine (dated by TCRdb to the early 2020s). As for the study more broadly: TCR sequencing covered over 230 trial participants: roughly 200 given two doses of AZD1222 and 26 given two doses of MenACWY control vaccine. Trial participants were enrolled by age into subgroups of 18-55, 56-69 and 70-plus years, and about 150, 27 and 61 TCR-sequenced participants, respectively, were included in these subgroups.

The CDR3 regions of human TCRbeta chains were analyzed by immunosequencing. The authors processed their data as follows. TCRs in the repertoires were compared against a reference library of SARS-CoV-2-specific TCRs that had been generated with the MIRA antigen-specificity platform. Breadth was defined as the fraction of unique TCRs that were SARS-CoV-2-associated, and depth was defined as the fraction of total T cells that were SARS-CoV-2-associated. Each spike-specific TCR was assigned to its reactive spike region and to a CD4 or CD8 class using the MIRA data. Log10-transformed breadth and depth values were compared by one-way ANOVA with Sidak's multiple comparisons tests. The clones in this table, taken by TCRdb from immuneACCESS, are in-frame only. Not every clone is retained; where verified, under half of the shortfall comes from an unresolved V gene, and the cause of the rest is unknown. That table furnishes V, J and clone size, whereas the DNA furnished D and trimming. The sample table records some 80,000 clones; more than 70% of these occur just once. The top ten constitute about 9% of the sample.

Broader findings and caveats from the paper: A significant rise in spike-specific TCR breadth and depth was observed after two AZD1222 doses relative to day 0 and relative to MenACWY recipients. Vaccine-associated CD4 TCRs spanned the whole spike protein, with dominant responses in regions 160-218 and 743-854. Reportedly, almost half of the unique spike-specific TCRs recognized epitopes lying outside the regions that are mutated in the B.1.351 and B.1.1.7 variants. Only 5 to 7 AZD1222 recipients were SARS-CoV-2 seropositive at baseline, limiting conclusions about previously exposed vaccinees. The 56-69-year group was small, and its depth increase did not reach significance, likely because of low power. Participants were mostly white British and included more females than males, and it was suggested by the authors that clonal diversity may have been underestimated. Because no day 14 peak-response samples were available, the repertoires could be characterized only after the peak T cell response.

The sequenced sample was peripheral blood, obtained 28 days after the second dose of the MenACWY control vaccine. The sequence was obtained from an adult who received the MenACWY meningococcal vaccine as a control. Recombination linked TRBV9 to TRBJ1-6; TRBD1 aligns with 10 central bases. The DNA sequence reads TGTGCCAGCAGCGTAGATCCGGGACAGGGGAATTCACCCCTCCACTTT. Translated, it reads CASSVDPGQGNSPLHF. Where the CDR3 stops, the reference TRBV9 and TRBJ1-6 genes take over; the full variable domain is DSGVTQTPKHLITATGQRVTLRCSPRSGDLSVYWYQQSLDQGLQFLIQYYNGEERAKGNILERFSAQQFPDLHSELNLSSLELGDSALYFCASSVDPGQGNSPLHFGNGTRLTVT.